One sample yielded the 13 T cell receptor beta chains listed below, sequenced in a study of T cell responses to AZD1222 COVID-19 vaccine. TCRdb keeps only in-frame clones here, not all; method: immunoSEQ multiplex PCR. Here the sample spans about 81,000 clones, 70% to 90% being singletons. This specimen consisted of peripheral blood, obtained 28 days after the second AZD1222 dose. These receptors were obtained from an adult who received the AZD1222 COVID-19 vaccine.

This clone occurred a few times. CDR3 sequence reads: CASSSETVTDGYTF. For the CDR3, the DNA is TGTGCCAGCAGTTCAGAGACGGTAACCGATGGCTACACCTTC. This chain uses TRBV28 with TRBJ1-2; D gene ambiguous. The CDR3 runs 14 residues. CDR1 and CDR2 (germline): MDHEN, SYDVKM. V dropped 4 bases and J dropped 6 bases, with 15 bases sitting between them.

This chain uses TRBV14 with TRBJ1-4; D is undetermined. The CDR3 length is 14 residues. V gave up 5 bases and J gave up 7 bases, with 14 bases separating them. Germline V CDR1 and CDR2: SGHDN, FVKESK. This chain's CDR3 is CASSSVAWGEKLFF. CDR3 nucleotides: TGTGCCAGCAGCTCAGTCGCCTGGGGTGAAAAACTGTTTTTT.

This clone was detected once. The chain carries TRBV6-1 and TRBJ1-4; possibly TRBD1 for D (5 bases). Germline CDR1 is MNHNS and CDR2 is SASEGT. CDR3 length: 16 residues. Trimming left V 4 bases short and J 7 bases short, with 19 bases between. The CDR3 DNA reads TGTGCCAGCAGTGGGGAAAGAGGAGGGGTTGGTGAAAAACTGTTTTTT. Translation: CASSGERGGVGEKLFF.

This CDR3 is CASSLSDYSSEQFF. The CDR3 DNA reads TGTGCCAGCAGCTTAAGTGACTATAGCTCTGAGCAGTTCTTC. The chain uses TRBV11-2 and TRBJ2-1, with D tentatively TRBD2 (5 bases). The germline V gene has CDR1 SGHAT and CDR2 FQNNGV. V was shortened by 2 bases and J by 9 bases, with 14 bases between the two germline ends. CDR3 length: 14 residues.

The V and J genes are TRBV3-1 (or the pseudogene TRBV3-2) and TRBJ1-2, with D unclear. V was trimmed by 2 bases and J by 4 bases, leaving 14 bases between them. Looked up from germline, CDR1 is LGHDT and CDR2 is YNNKEL (reference sequence). The CDR3 has 15 residues. CDR3 sequence reads: CASSQTDGPFYGYTF. For the CDR3, the DNA is TGTGCCAGCAGCCAAACCGACGGTCCTTTCTATGGCTACACCTTC.

The rearrangement links TRBV28 to TRBJ2-7; 14 nucleotides align to TRBD2. The trim removed 7 bases at V and 2 bases at J, leaving 7 bases unmatched. CDR3 length: 16 residues. Germline CDR1 and CDR2: MDHEN and SYDVKM. The DNA of the CDR3 is TGTGCCAGCAAAGGGACTAGCGGGAGCTTACCCTACGAGCAGTACTTC. Its translation is CASKGTSGSLPYEQYF.

This sequence joins TRBV19 and TRBJ1-2; possibly TRBD1 for D (5 bases). CDR1 is LNHDA and CDR2 is SQIVND in the germline V gene (reference sequence). This CDR3 spans 15 amino acids. Trimming stripped 7 bases from V and 6 bases from J, with 21 bases between. The CDR3 region has the DNA TGTGCCAGTACGCCGGGACCTGGTACGCGAGATGGCTACACCTTC. Protein product: CASTPGPGTRDGYTF.

The chain has TRBV19 and TRBJ1-5; the D is unclear. The V and J ends lost 6 bases and 0 bases respectively, with 6 bases between them. Looked up from germline, CDR1 is LNHDA and CDR2 is SQIVND (reference sequence). The CDR3 runs to 13 residues. CDR3 in DNA: TGTGCCAGTAGAAGGGATAGCAATCAGCCCCAGCATTTT. Translation: CASRRDSNQPQHF.

The chain recombines TRBV2 with TRBJ1-1; the D gene is possibly TRBD1 (5 bases). V lost 0 bases and J 10 bases, leaving 12 bases between the germline ends. The CDR3 is 13 amino acids. Germline values: CDR1 SNHLY, CDR2 FYNNEI. CDR3 protein: CASSEAPFGGAFF. CDR3 coding DNA: TGTGCCAGCAGTGAAGCCCCCTTTGGGGGAGCTTTCTTT.

The chain recombines TRBV19 with TRBJ2-5; 7 nucleotides match TRBD2. V was clipped by 9 bases and J by 2 bases; unmatched bases: 6. The CDR3 sequence is 13 residues long. CDR1 LNHDA and CDR2 SQIVND come from the germline V gene (reference sequence). The CDR3 DNA follows: TGTGCCAGCACTAGCGCATTACAAGAGACCCAGTACTTC. Its translation: CASTSALQETQYF. Variable domain in full (rest from reference TRBV19 and TRBJ2-5): DGGITQSPKYLFRKEGQNVTLSCEQNLNHDAMYWYRQDPGQGLRLIYYSQIVNDFQKGDIAEGYSVSREKKESFPLTVTSAQKNPTAFYLCASTSALQETQYFGPGTRLLVL.

The DNA of the CDR3 is TGTGCCAGCAGCAAAATAGGCGCGTCAAGCTCTGGAAACACCATATATTTT. Translation gives CASSKIGASSSGNTIYF. The gene calls are TRBV21-1 and TRBJ1-3. TRBV21-1 is an annotated pseudogene. The CDR3 sequence is 17 residues long.

The V call is TRBV23-1, the J call TRBJ2-4; 11 nucleotides match TRBD1. TRBV23-1 is filed as an ORF, its function uncertain. V was clipped by 2 bases and J by 5 bases; unmatched bases: 17. The CDR3 consists of 20 residues. This CDR3 reads CASSQIDHRHGGQGENIQYF. DNA for the CDR3: TGCGCCAGCAGTCAAATAGACCACCGCCACGGGGGACAGGGGGAAAACATTCAGTACTTC.

This clone was seen once. The gene calls are TRBV2 and TRBJ2-2; the D is unclear. V lost 7 bases and J lost 7, with 4 bases in between. Germline CDR1 is SNHLY and CDR2 is FYNNEI. The CDR3 extends over 10 amino acids. CDR3 coding DNA: TGTGCCAGCAAAGACGGGGAGCTGTTTTTT. Its protein is CASKDGELFF.